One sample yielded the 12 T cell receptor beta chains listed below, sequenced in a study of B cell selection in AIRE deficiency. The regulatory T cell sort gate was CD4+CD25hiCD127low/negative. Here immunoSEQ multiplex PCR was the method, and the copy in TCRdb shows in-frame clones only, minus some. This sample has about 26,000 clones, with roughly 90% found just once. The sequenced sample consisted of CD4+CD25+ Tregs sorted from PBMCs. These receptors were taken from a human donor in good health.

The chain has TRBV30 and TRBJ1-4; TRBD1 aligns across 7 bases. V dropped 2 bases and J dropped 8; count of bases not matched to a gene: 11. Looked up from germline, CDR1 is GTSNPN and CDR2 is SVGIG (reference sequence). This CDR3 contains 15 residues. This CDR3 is CAWSPQGVVGEKLFF. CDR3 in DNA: TGTGCCTGGAGTCCTCAGGGGGTGGTGGGCGAAAAACTGTTTTTT.

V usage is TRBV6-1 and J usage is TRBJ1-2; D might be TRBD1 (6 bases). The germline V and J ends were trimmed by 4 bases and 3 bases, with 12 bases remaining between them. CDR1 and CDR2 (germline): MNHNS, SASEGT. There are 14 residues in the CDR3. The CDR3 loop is CASSAEQGYYGYTF. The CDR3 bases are TGTGCCAGCAGTGCCGAACAGGGTTACTATGGCTACACCTTC.

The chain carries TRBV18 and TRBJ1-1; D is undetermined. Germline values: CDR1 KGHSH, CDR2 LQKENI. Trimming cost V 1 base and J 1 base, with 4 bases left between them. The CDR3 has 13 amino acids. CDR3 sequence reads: CASSPQQNTEAFF. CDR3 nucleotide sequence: TGTGCCAGCTCACCACAGCAGAACACTGAAGCTTTCTTT.

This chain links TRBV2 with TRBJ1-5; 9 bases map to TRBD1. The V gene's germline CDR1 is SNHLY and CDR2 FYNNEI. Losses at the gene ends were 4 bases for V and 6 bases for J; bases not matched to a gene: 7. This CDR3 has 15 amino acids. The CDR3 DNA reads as TGTGCCAGCAGTGTGGGGACAGGGATCGGTCAGCCCCAGCATTTT. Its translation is CASSVGTGIGQPQHF.

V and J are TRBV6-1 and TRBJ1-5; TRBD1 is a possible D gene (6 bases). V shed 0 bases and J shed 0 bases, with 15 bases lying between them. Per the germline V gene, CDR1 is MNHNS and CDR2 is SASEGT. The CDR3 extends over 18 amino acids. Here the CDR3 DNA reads TGTGCCAGCAGTGAAGCAGTGGTAGGGGGGTATAGCAATCAGCCCCAGCATTTT. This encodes CASSEAVVGGYSNQPQHF.

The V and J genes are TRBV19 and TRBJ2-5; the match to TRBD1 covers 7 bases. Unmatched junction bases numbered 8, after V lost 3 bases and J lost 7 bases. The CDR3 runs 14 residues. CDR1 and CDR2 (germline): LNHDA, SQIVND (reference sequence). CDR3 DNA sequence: TGTGCCAGTAGTATGACAGGGCGGCAACCGACCCAGTACTTC. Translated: CASSMTGRQPTQYF.

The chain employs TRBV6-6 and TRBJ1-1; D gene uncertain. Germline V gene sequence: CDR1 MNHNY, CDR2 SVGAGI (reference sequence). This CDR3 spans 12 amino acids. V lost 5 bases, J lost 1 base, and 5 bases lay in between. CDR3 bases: TGTGCCAGCAGTGTCAGGAACACTGAAGCTTTCTTT. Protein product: CASSVRNTEAFF.

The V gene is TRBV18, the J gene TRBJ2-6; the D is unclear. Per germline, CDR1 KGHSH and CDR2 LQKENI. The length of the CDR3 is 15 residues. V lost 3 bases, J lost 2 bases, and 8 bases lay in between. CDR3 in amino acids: CASSPDRAGANVLTF. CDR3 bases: TGTGCCAGCTCACCCGATCGAGCTGGGGCCAACGTCCTGACTTTC.

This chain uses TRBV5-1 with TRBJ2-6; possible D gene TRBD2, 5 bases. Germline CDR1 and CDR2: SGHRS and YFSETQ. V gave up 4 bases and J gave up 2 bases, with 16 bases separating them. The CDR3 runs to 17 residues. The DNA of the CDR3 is TGCGCCAGCAGCAGAGATAAACCGGGAACTGGGGCCAACGTCCTGACTTTC. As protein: CASSRDKPGTGANVLTF. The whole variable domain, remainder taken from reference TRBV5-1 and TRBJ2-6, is KAGVTQTPRYLIKTRGQQVTLSCSPISGHRSVSWYQQTPGQGLQFLFEYFSETQRNKGNFPGRFSGRQFSNSRSEMNVSTLELGDSALYLCASSRDKPGTGANVLTFGAGSRLTVL.

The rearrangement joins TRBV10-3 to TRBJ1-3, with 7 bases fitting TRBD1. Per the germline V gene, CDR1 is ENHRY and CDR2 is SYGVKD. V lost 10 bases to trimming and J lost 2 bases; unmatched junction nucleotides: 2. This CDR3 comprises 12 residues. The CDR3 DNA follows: TGTGCCACAGGGGGGCCTGGAAACACCATATATTTT. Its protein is CATGGPGNTIYF.

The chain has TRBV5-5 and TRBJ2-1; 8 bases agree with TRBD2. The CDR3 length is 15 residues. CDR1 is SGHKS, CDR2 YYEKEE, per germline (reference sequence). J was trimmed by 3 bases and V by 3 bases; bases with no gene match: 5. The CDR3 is CASSSGGGIYNEQFF. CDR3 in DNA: TGTGCCAGCAGCTCCGGCGGGGGGATCTACAATGAGCAGTTCTTC.

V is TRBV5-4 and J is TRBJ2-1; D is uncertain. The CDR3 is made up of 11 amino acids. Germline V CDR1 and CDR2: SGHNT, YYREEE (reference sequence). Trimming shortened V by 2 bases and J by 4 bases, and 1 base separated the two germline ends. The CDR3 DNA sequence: TGTGCCAGCAGCTTTTACAATGAGCAGTTCTTC. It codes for CASSFYNEQFF.